This T cell receptor (beta chain) was sequenced during a study of blood T cell repertoires in COVID-19. For the study at large: Specimens from acute and convalescent COVID-19 originated in the United States, Italy and Spain. Sources were T cells, B-cell-depleted T cells, or PBMCs; the material itself was cDNA or gDNA.

Authors' methods: Amplified reference gene primers provided the basis for estimating nucleated cell counts. Profiling relied on immunoSEQ multiplex PCR, and the TCRdb table lists in-frame clones only, not all of them. V, J and clone size are taken as reported in that table, and D and trimming were inferred from the DNA itself. The sample carries some 250,000 clones, about nine tenths recorded once. On this clone itself: Mismatch with germline at one junction end may stem from a read error.

Germline CDR1 reads WSHSY; CDR2 reads SAAADI. CDR3 length equals 12 residues. The source material was peripheral blood. The chain couples TRBV10-2 to TRBJ2-7; 7 nucleotides line up with TRBD1. The clonotype comes from a man between 60 and 75 years old who had recovered from COVID-19. As DNA, the CDR3 is TGCGCCAGCAGTGAGCTGGGGACAGTTGGGGTCTTC. The encoded protein is CASSELGTVGVF.